This record concerns one T cell receptor beta chain sequence. It has no known antigen specificity. No per-base quality is available; no much larger clone lies one base away. This specimen comes from a study of blood T cell repertoires in COVID-19 (dated by TCRdb to about 2020). Broadly, across the study: Samples from collaborators originated in the United States, Italy and Spain and spanned both the acute and convalescent phases of COVID-19. The prospective study material was composed of cDNA or gDNA derived from T cells, B-cell-depleted T cells, or PBMCs. The dataset comprised deeply sampled blood TCRbeta repertoires from subjects exposed to, actively infected with, or recovered from COVID-19. The repertoires were released in a freely available public database meant as a resource for research on the immune response to SARS-CoV-2. The samples were drawn from the first 160 participants of the ongoing ImmuneRACE study and from 950 to 1,500 subjects provided by 6 global collaborators. Nearly every sample came with metadata listing a de-identified subject ID, COVID-19 status, age in years and sex. Where available, HLA class I and class II types were taken from metadata supplied by the sample provider and were not determined by assay-based typing. Broad study findings and their caveats: Clinical and demographic metadata were provided uncurated, with the amount varying by source and participant.

Collaborating institutions collected whole blood in K2EDTA tubes following their own protocols. For TCRbeta analysis, collaborators shipped samples as frozen whole blood, isolated PBMCs, or DNA extracted from either of those sample types. V gives up 8 bases and J gives up 0 bases, and the segment between their germline ends measures 14 bases. From the cysteine up to the phenylalanine, the CDR3 has a length of 14 residues. The kept DNA is CDR3 alone, 42 bases in frame from the first base. CDR1 SNHLY and CDR2 FYNNEI were looked up in the germline V gene. TCRbeta CDR3 regions were amplified from genomic DNA using the immunoSEQ Assay, a bias-controlled multiplex PCR. The source study handled its data this way. The number of nucleated cells in each sample was estimated by amplification of reference gene primers within the assay. Sequence reads were collapsed and filtered to measure the absolute abundance of every unique TCRbeta CDR3 rearrangement. For each sample, productive Simpson clonality was calculated as the square root of Simpson's diversity index across productive rearrangements. TCRdb re-hosts the immuneACCESS table, in-frame sequences only. Its copies lack some clones; in the studies checked, an unresolved V gene accounts for under half of them, and the cause for the rest is not known. That table furnishes V, J and clone size, whereas the DNA furnished D and trimming. Within this sample are approximately 80,000 clones, with 88% of them counted one time only. Roughly 9.1% of the sample rests with the top ten.

Recombination linked TRBV2 to TRBJ2-7, with TRBD1 as a weak D call on 6 bases. Sequenced sample: peripheral blood. The clonotype originates from a human donor in a cohort sampled during active COVID-19. For the CDR3, the sequence is CASEGRDTSYEQYF. The DNA sequence follows: TGTGCCAGCGAGGGACGGGACACCTCCTACGAGCAGTACTTC.